Below, 24 T cell receptor beta chains from the same sample are listed, as sequenced in a study of graft-versus-host responses after intestinal transplantation. Data came from immunoSEQ multiplex PCR; TCRdb stores just in-frame clones and leaves some out. The sample has 1,500 or so clones, under 95% seen once. The source material was PBMCs, sampled 8 days after intestinal transplant. Receptors were obtained from a human patient who received an intestinal transplant, so some T cells may come from the graft donor.

The sample holds one count of this clone. The V gene is TRBV7-2, the J gene TRBJ2-7; D gene unclear. CDR1 and CDR2 (germline): SGHTA, FQGNSA. Trimming removed 6 bases at V and 0 bases at J, with 3 bases between. The CDR3 runs to 11 residues. CDR3 bases: TGTGCCAGCAGGGTCTCCTACGAGCAGTACTTC. Translated: CASRVSYEQYF.

This chain links TRBV9 with TRBJ1-1, with TRBD1 identical over 7 bases. The CDR3 is 15 residues long. Trimming at V came to 0 bases and at J to 1 base, leaving 3 bases not matched to a gene. Germline assignment: CDR1 SGDLS and CDR2 YYNGEE. DNA for the CDR3: TGTGCCAGCAGCGTAGCACAGGGGCCGAACACTGAAGCTTTCTTT. This gives the protein CASSVAQGPNTEAFF.

The chain couples TRBV2 to TRBJ2-7; D gene ambiguous. Trimming took 5 bases from V and 2 from J, leaving 16 bases between them. The CDR3 runs 15 residues. Germline loops: CDR1 SNHLY, CDR2 FYNNEI. Here the CDR3 reads CASSPFHGTTYEQYF. The CDR3 bases are TGTGCCAGCAGTCCATTCCACGGTACCACCTACGAGCAGTACTTC.

This sequence joins TRBV6-1 and TRBJ2-5; perhaps TRBD1 as D (6 bases). The CDR3 is 13 amino acids. The germline CDR1 and CDR2 sequences are MNHNS and SASEGT. Between the trimmed V and J ends, which lost 4 bases and 3 bases, there was a span of 9 bases. CDR3 DNA: TGTGCCAGCAGTGTCCGGGACAAAGAGACCCAGTACTTC. This encodes CASSVRDKETQYF.

V is TRBV10-3 and J is TRBJ1-6; possibly TRBD1 for D (5 bases). Germline-derived CDR1 and CDR2 are ENHRY and SYGVKD. Trimming left V 11 bases short and J 6 bases short, with 17 bases between. There are 14 residues in the CDR3. The CDR3 spells CAAGPAGTNSPLHF. The CDR3 region has the DNA TGTGCCGCGGGGCCCGCGGGGACTAATTCACCCCTCCACTTT.

This chain links TRBV5-4 with TRBJ1-2; 8 bases map to TRBD1. Germline trimming cut 2 bases from V and 6 bases from J; bases unmatched to any gene: 3. Looked up from germline, CDR1 is SGHNT and CDR2 is YYREEE (reference sequence). The CDR3 is 13 residues long. In DNA, the CDR3 is TGTGCCAGCAGCTTTACAGGGGGTGATGGCTACACCTTC. It translates to CASSFTGGDGYTF. Full variable domain (outside the CDR3, taken from reference TRBV5-4 and TRBJ1-2): ETGVTQSPTHLIKTRGQQVTLRCSSQSGHNTVSWYQQALGQGPQFIFQYYREEENGRGNFPPRFSGLQFPNYSSELNVNALELDDSALYLCASSFTGGDGYTFGSGTRLTVV.

The chain recombines TRBV6-5 with TRBJ2-4, with D possibly matching TRBD1 (7 bases). The CDR3 extends over 14 amino acids. V lost 8 bases to trimming and J lost 6 bases, with 17 bases between them. The V gene's germline CDR1 is MNHEY and CDR2 SVGAGI. DNA for the CDR3: TGTGCCAGCCACCAGGGGGGAGAGGGAAACATTCAGTACTTC. Translation: CASHQGGEGNIQYF.

The chain recombines TRBV28 with TRBJ2-1; a weak D match, TRBD2 (6 bases). The CDR3 contains 14 residues. V lost 3 bases and J 3 bases, leaving 9 bases between the germline ends. The germline V gene encodes CDR1 MDHEN and CDR2 SYDVKM. Written as DNA, the CDR3 is TGTGCCAGCAGTTTTGACGGGGGCTACAATGAGCAGTTCTTC. Translated, it gives CASSFDGGYNEQFF.

J is TRBJ2-1 and V is TRBV6-4; 7 bases agree with TRBD2. Germline CDR1 reads MRHNA; CDR2 reads SNTAGT. With 2 bases clipped from V and 4 bases from J, the junction kept 5 bases outside the gene matches. The CDR3 extends over 15 amino acids. In nucleotides, the CDR3 is TGTGCCAGCAGTGACCGGGCGGGGGAATACAATGAGCAGTTCTTC. Protein: CASSDRAGEYNEQFF.

Written as DNA, the CDR3 is TGTGCCAGTAGTATTCTTAGCGGGAGCTCGGATGAGCAGTTCTTC. It is translated as CASSILSGSSDEQFF. The chain uses TRBV19 and TRBJ2-1, with TRBD2 matching 9 bases. With V trimmed by 3 bases and J by 8 bases, 8 bases remained unmatched. Per the germline V gene, CDR1 is LNHDA and CDR2 is SQIVND (reference sequence). CDR3 size: 15 residues.

The rearrangement links TRBV5-1 to TRBJ1-3; no firm D call. CDR3 length equals 14 residues. From germline, CDR1 is SGHRS and CDR2 YFSETQ. The germline V and J ends were trimmed by 2 bases and 3 bases, with 9 bases remaining between them. The CDR3 bases are TGCGCCAGCAGCTTATCGGCAGATGGAAACACCATATATTTT. It translates to CASSLSADGNTIYF.

This clone occurred once. The chain uses TRBV21-1 and TRBJ2-1. TRBV21-1 is reported as a pseudogene. CDR3 size: 17 residues. The CDR3 loop is CASSKVERKRGYNEQFF. The CDR3 nucleotides read TGTGCCAGCAGCAAAGTGGAGCGGAAAAGGGGTTACAATGAGCAGTTCTTC.

The CDR3 reads CAKGGGRSFDNYSNQPQHF. The DNA for the CDR3 is TGTGCCAAGGGAGGGGGGCGATCCTTTGATAACTATAGCAATCAGCCCCAGCATTTT. The chain has TRBV10-3 and TRBJ1-5; D possibly corresponds to TRBD1 (6 bases). V was clipped by 10 bases and J by 0 bases, with 28 bases between them. The CDR3 runs to 19 residues. Germline loops: CDR1 ENHRY, CDR2 SYGVKD.

Points on this clone: A far larger clone lies a single base away; this is likely a read error. The J gene is TRBJ2-1, the V gene TRBV15; tentative D call: TRBD2 (7 bases). Germline V CDR1 and CDR2: LNHNV, YYDKDF (reference sequence). The CDR3 has 16 amino acids. The CDR3 DNA reads as TGTGCCACCAGCAGAGATACGGGGGGCTCCTACAATGAGCAGCTCTTC. As protein: CATSRDTGGSYNEQLF. The full variable domain, in which reference TRBV15 and TRBJ2-1 provide the parts outside the CDR3, is DAMVIQNPRYQVTQFGKPVTLSCSQTLNHNVMYWYQQKSSQAPKLLFHYYDKDFNNEADTPDNFQSRRPNTSFCFLDIRSPGLGDTAMYLCATSRDTGGSYNEQLFGPGTRLTVL.

V gene TRBV19 combines with J gene TRBJ1-5; D gene ambiguous. Germline values: CDR1 LNHDA, CDR2 SQIVND (reference sequence). The CDR3 is made up of 14 amino acids. The ends were cut back, 7 bases at V and 5 bases at J, with 15 bases in the middle. The CDR3 spells CASTSGRVHQPQHF. In DNA form, the CDR3 reads TGTGCCAGTACCTCGGGTAGAGTACATCAGCCCCAGCATTTT.

The genes are TRBV4-2 and TRBJ2-3, with 8 bases fitting TRBD2. Germline-derived CDR1 and CDR2 are LGHNA and YNFKEQ. The CDR3 runs to 14 residues. The junction had 6 bases not matched to a gene; V was cut back by 7 bases and J by 3 bases. CDR3 sequence: CASTQRERTDTQYF. CDR3 coding DNA: TGTGCCAGCACCCAGCGGGAGAGGACAGATACGCAGTATTTT.

There are a few counts of this clone. The rearrangement uses TRBV19 and TRBJ1-1; D possibly corresponds to TRBD1 (6 bases). Between the trimmed V and J ends, which lost 3 bases and 4 bases, there was a span of 15 bases. The CDR3 covers 15 residues. Germline V gene lookup returns CDR1 LNHDA and CDR2 SQIVND (reference sequence). This CDR3 is CASSITGKGITEAFF. CDR3 nucleotides: TGTGCCAGTAGTATCACAGGGAAGGGGATCACTGAAGCTTTCTTT.

This chain links TRBV6-4 with TRBJ2-3; TRBD2 matches 10 bases. The J segment lost 6 bases and the V segment lost 0 bases, leaving 3 bases of the junction unmatched. The germline gives CDR1 MRHNA, CDR2 SNTAGT. The CDR3 consists of 15 residues. DNA for the CDR3: TGTGCCAGCAGTGACTCGAATAGCGGGGGGGATACGCAGTATTTT. It codes for CASSDSNSGGDTQYF.

The genes are TRBV7-9 and TRBJ2-1, with 8 bases lining up with TRBD2. The germline V gene has CDR1 SEHNR and CDR2 FQNEAQ (reference sequence). The length of the CDR3 is 16 residues. Germline trimming cut 5 bases from V and 8 bases from J; bases unmatched to any gene: 14. The CDR3 protein is CASSPTAGGRRHEQFF. DNA of the CDR3: TGTGCCAGCAGCCCCACCGCCGGCGGGAGGAGGCATGAGCAGTTCTTC.

The chain recombines TRBV10-3 with TRBJ2-3; 7 nucleotides line up with TRBD1. J gave up 2 bases and V 0 bases, and 5 bases lay outside the gene matches. The CDR3 spans 16 residues. Germline V gene lookup returns CDR1 ENHRY and CDR2 SYGVKD. The CDR3 DNA follows: TGTGCCATCAGTGAGTCGACAGGGAGCGTCACAGATACGCAGTATTTT. Encoded protein: CAISESTGSVTDTQYF.

The rearrangement links TRBV7-2 to TRBJ2-7, with 8 nucleotides matching TRBD1. Germline V CDR1 and CDR2: SGHTA, FQGNSA. The junction had 7 bases not matched to a gene; V was cut back by 4 bases and J by 5 bases. The CDR3 runs 14 residues. The CDR3 DNA follows: TGTGCCAGCAGCTCCCCGGGACAGGTCAACGAGCAGTACTTC. It translates to CASSSPGQVNEQYF.

This chain uses TRBV27 with TRBJ2-7, with 7 bases lining up with TRBD2. The CDR3 is 16 amino acids. Trimming cost V 7 bases and J 7 bases; bases outside gene matches: 19. Germline-derived CDR1 and CDR2 are MNHEY and SMNVEV (reference sequence). CDR3 sequence: CASTSPGPSGLREQYF. CDR3 bases: TGTGCCAGCACCTCACCCGGGCCTAGCGGCCTGCGGGAGCAGTACTTC.

The V call is TRBV6-9, the J call TRBJ1-5, with D possibly being TRBD1 (6 bases). CDR1 is MNHGY and CDR2 is SVAAGI in the germline V gene. V was pared by 5 bases and J by 2 bases, with 13 bases between. The CDR3 runs 15 residues. The DNA for the CDR3 is TGTGCCAGCAGTCCTCGGACAGCCCGCAATCAGCCCCAGCATTTT. It codes for CASSPRTARNQPQHF.

The rearrangement joins TRBV5-1 to TRBJ2-7; D tentatively reads TRBD1 or TRBD2 (6 bases each). V dropped 1 base and J dropped 6 bases, with 20 bases sitting between them. CDR1 and CDR2 from the germline V gene are SGHRS and YFSETQ. The CDR3 is 16 residues long. The CDR3 nucleotides are TGCGCCAGCAGCTTGTCGGGGGCAGGGGCCTTCTTCGAGCAGTACTTC. Translation: CASSLSGAGAFFEQYF. Drawing the rest from reference TRBV5-1 and TRBJ2-7, the complete variable domain is KAGVTQTPRYLIKTRGQQVTLSCSPISGHRSVSWYQQTPGQGLQFLFEYFSETQRNKGNFPGRFSGRQFSNSRSEMNVSTLELGDSALYLCASSLSGAGAFFEQYFGPGTRLTVT.